Listed below are T cell receptor beta chains from one sample, sequenced in a study of CXCR3-negative and CXCR3-positive naive CD8 T cells. TCRdb reanalyzed the 5' RACE reads, giving one entry per CDR3 protein sequence and no DNA. The sample features some 61,000 distinct CDR3 sequences, with 3.5% to 5.5% in its top ten. Sequencing used naive CXCR3- CD8+ T cells from blood. The receptor set was obtained from a human donor in good health. Some clones in this sample may be carry-over from other donors' samples. Both conserved end residues are part of each CDR3.

>TRBV29-1|TRBJ1-1
CSVEPDRGENTEAFF
>TRBV2|TRBJ2-3
CASYGLGSDTQYF
>TRBV20-1|TRBJ1-1
CSARDWVWQGASDTEAFF
>TRBV29-1|TRBJ2-1
CSVERGKRGLYNEQFF
>TRBV29-1|TRBJ1-2
CSAEDRRYGYTF
>TRBV7-2|TRBJ2-1
CASSLSIEQFF
>TRBV19|TRBJ2-1
CASISGGPINEQFF
>TRBV7-9|TRBJ2-7
CASETGRSYEQYF
>TRBV6-2/TRBV6-3|TRBJ2-5
CASMERETQYF
>TRBV29-1|TRBJ2-1
CSVDGTTPLRRYNEQFF
>TRBV29-1|TRBJ1-2
CSVTDRTEYGYTF
>TRBV3-1|TRBJ2-2
CASSPGALAQTGELFF
>TRBV9|TRBJ2-6
CASSELSGANVLTF
>TRBV29-1|TRBJ2-5
CSVEGTAEGQETQYF
>TRBV7-9|TRBJ2-1
CASSLALGSDNEQFF
>TRBV6-5|TRBJ2-2
CASSLQSRAGGAGELFF